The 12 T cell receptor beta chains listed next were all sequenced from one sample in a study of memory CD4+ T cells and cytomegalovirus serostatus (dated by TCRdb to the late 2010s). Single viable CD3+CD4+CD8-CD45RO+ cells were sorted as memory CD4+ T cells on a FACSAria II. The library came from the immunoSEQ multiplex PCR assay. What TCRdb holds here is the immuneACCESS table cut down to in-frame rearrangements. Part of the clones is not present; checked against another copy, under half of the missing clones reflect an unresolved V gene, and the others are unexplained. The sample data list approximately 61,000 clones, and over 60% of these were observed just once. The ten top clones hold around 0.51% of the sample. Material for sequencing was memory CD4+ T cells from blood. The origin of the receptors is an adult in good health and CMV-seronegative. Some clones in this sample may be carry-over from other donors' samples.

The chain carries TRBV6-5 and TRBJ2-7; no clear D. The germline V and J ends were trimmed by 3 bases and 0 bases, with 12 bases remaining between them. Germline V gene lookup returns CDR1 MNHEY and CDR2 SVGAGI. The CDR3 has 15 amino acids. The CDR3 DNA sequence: TGTGCCAGCAGTTATGGCAGTCACACCTCCTACGAGCAGTACTTC. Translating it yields CASSYGSHTSYEQYF.

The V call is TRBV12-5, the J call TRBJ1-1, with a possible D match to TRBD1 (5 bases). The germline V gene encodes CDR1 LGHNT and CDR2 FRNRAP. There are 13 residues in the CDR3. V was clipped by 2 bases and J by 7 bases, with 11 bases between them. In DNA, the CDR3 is TGTGCTAGTGGTTTGCAGGGCGGCGGTGAAGCTTTCTTT. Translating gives CASGLQGGGEAFF.

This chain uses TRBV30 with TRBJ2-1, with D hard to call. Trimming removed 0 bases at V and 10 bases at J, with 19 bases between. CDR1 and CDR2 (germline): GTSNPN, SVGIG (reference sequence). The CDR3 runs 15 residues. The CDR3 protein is CAWSVPPSVANEQFF. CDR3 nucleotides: TGTGCCTGGAGTGTACCTCCTTCGGTGGCGAACGAGCAGTTCTTC.

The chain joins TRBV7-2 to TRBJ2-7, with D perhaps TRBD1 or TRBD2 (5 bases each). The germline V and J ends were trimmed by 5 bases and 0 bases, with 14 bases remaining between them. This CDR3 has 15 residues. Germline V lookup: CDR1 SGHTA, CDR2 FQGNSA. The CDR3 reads CASSPGRLSSYEQYF. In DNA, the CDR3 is TGTGCCAGCAGCCCGGGACGCTTAAGCTCCTACGAGCAGTACTTC.

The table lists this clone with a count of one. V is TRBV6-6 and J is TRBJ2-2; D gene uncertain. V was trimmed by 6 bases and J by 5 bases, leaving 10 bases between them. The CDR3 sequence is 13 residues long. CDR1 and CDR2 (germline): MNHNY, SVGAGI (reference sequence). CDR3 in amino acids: CASSQDWTGELFF. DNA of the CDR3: TGTGCCAGCAGCCAAGACTGGACCGGGGAGCTGTTTTTT.

The CDR3 nucleotides read TGTGCCAGCAGTCCTGCGGGACTAAACTACGAGCAGTACTTC. It yields the protein CASSPAGLNYEQYF. The V gene is TRBV2, the J gene TRBJ2-7; 7 nucleotides align to TRBD2. There are 14 residues in the CDR3. The V gene's germline CDR1 is SNHLY and CDR2 FYNNEI. V dropped 5 bases and J dropped 3; count of bases not matched to a gene: 7.

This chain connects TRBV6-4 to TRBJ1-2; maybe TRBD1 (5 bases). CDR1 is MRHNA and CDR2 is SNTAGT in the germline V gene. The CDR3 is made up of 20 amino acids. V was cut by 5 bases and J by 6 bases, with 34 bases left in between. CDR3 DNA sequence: TGTGCCAGCAGTCTCCGGGGTGGGCGGGGGAATAGAGGTTTACCAGATGGCTACACCTTC. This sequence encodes CASSLRGGRGNRGLPDGYTF.

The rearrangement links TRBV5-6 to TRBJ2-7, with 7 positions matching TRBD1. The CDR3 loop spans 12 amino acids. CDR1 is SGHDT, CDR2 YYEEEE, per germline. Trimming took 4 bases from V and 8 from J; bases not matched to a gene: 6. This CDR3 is CASSKDREQQYF. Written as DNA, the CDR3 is TGTGCCAGCAGCAAAGACAGGGAACAGCAGTACTTC.

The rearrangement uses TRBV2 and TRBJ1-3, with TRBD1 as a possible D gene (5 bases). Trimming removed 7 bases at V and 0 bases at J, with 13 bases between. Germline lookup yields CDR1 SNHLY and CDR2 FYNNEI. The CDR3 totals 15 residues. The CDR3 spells CASKAGGASGNTIYF. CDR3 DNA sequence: TGTGCCAGCAAAGCAGGAGGGGCCTCTGGAAACACCATATATTTT.

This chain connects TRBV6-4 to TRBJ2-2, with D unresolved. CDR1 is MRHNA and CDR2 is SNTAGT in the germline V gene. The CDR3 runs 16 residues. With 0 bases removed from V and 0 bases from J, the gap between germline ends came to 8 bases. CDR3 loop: CASSDSLRANTGELFF. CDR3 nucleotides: TGTGCCAGCAGTGACTCGTTAAGGGCGAACACCGGGGAGCTGTTTTTT.

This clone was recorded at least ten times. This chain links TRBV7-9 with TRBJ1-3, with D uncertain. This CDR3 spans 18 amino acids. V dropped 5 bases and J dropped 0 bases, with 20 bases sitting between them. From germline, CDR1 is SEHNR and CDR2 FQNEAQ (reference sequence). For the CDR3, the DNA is TGTGCCAGCAGCCTAGGGTCTTTACAGTTTACCTCTGGAAACACCATATATTTT. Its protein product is CASSLGSLQFTSGNTIYF. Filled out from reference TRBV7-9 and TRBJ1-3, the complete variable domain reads DTGVSQNPRHKITKRGQNVTFRCDPISEHNRLYWYRQTLGQGPEFLTYFQNEAQLEKSRLLSDRFSAERPKGSFSTLEIQRTEQGDSAMYLCASSLGSLQFTSGNTIYFGEGSWLTVV.

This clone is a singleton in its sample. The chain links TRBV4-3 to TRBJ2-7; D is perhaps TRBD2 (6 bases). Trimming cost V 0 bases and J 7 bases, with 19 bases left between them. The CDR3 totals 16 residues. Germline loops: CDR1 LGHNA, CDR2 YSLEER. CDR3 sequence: CASSQDIGTQGEEQYF. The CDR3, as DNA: TGCGCCAGCAGCCAAGACATAGGGACTCAAGGGGAGGAGCAGTACTTC.